The clone carrying this TCR beta chain is a singleton in its sample. Its antigen remains unidentified. This sample was included in a study of T cell repertoires in cytomegalovirus infection. Study-wide findings and caveats: Dominating the ex vivo response were HLA-C-restricted CMV-specific TCR beta clonotypes.

Each CDR3 protein gets one entry after TCRdb re-called the reads with MiXCR. The profile covers around 540,000 distinct CDR3 sequences, with about 33% appearing a single time and 15% to 20% taken by the ten largest. The CDR3 contains 13 residues. Germline CDR1 and CDR2: MDHEN and SYDVKM. V dropped 6 bases and J dropped 3 bases, with 9 bases sitting between them. The chain has TRBV28 and TRBJ1-5; D gene ambiguous. Specimen: cultured PBMCs, collected from culture after CMV antigen stimulation. The sequence came from a human donor in good health (CMV status not recorded). Some clones in this sample may be carry-over from other donors' samples. The CDR3 coding sequence is TGTGCCAGCAGGTCGGGTTCCAATCAGCCCCAGCATTTT. Translated, it gives CASRSGSNQPQHF. The whole variable domain, filled in from reference TRBV28 and TRBJ1-5, reads DVKVTQSSRYLVKRTGEKVFLECVQDMDHENMFWYRQDPGLGLRLIYFSYDVKMKEKGDIPEGYSVSREKKERFSLILESASTNQTSMYLCASRSGSNQPQHFGDGTRLSIL.